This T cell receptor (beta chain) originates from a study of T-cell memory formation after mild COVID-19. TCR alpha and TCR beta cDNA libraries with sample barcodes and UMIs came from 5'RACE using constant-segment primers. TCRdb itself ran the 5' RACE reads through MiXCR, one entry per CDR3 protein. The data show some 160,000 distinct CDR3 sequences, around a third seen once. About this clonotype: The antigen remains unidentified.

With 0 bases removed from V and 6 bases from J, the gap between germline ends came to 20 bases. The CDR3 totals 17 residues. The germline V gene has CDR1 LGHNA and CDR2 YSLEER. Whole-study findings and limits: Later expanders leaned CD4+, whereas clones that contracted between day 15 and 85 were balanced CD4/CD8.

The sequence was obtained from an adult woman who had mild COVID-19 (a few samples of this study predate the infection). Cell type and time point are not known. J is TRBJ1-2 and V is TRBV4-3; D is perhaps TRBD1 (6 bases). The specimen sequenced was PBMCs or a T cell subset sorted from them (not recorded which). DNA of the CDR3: TGCGCCAGCAGCCAAGAGCGGGGGGCCGCACAACCACATGGCTACACCTTC. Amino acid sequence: CASSQERGAAQPHGYTF.